This T cell receptor beta chain came from a study of control samples from healthy donors and cancer patients. This CDR3 has 17 amino acids. Germline V gene lookup returns CDR1 LNHDA and CDR2 SQIVND (reference sequence). V lost 6 bases, J lost 4 bases, and 13 bases stayed unmatched. Using immunoSEQ multiplex PCR, the repertoire was profiled, and TCRdb retains in-frame clones only, with some absent. The table includes some 35,000 clones, approximately 93% detected once. The sequence was collected from a man in his forties or fifties with colorectal cancer. The sequenced sample was PBMCs. This chain uses TRBV19 with TRBJ2-7; 12 bases align to TRBD1. The DNA for the CDR3 is TGTGCCAGTAGACCGACCGGGACAGGGGGCGACGGGTACGAGCAGTACTTC. Protein product: CASRPTGTGGDGYEQYF.